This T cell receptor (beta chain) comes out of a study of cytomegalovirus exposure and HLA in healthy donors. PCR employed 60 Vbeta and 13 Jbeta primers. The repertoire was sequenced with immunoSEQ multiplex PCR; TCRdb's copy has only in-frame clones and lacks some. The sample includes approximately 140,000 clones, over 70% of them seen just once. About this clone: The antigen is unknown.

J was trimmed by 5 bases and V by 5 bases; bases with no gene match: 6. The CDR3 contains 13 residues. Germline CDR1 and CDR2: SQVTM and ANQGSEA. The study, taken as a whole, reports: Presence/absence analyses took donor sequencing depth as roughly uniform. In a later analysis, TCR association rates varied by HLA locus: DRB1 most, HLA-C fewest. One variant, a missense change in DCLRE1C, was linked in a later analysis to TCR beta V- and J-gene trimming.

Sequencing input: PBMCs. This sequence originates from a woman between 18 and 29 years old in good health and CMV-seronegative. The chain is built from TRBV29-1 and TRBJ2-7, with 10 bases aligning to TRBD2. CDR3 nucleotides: TGCAGCGTTCGACTAGCGGGCCGTCACGAGCAGTACTTC. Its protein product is CSVRLAGRHEQYF.